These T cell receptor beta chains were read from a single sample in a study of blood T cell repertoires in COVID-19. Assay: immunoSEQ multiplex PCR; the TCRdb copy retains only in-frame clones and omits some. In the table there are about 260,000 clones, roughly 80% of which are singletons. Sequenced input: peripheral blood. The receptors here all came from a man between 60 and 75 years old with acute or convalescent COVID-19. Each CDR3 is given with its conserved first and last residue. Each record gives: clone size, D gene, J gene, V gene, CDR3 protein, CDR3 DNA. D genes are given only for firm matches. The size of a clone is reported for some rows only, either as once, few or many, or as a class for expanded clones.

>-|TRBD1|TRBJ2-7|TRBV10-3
CAISEQGSSYEQYF
TGTGCCATCAGTGAACAGGGGAGCTCCTACGAGCAGTACTTC
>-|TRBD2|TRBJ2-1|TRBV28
CASSYATSGRNEQFF
TGTGCCAGCAGTTACGCGACTAGCGGGAGGAATGAGCAGTTCTTC
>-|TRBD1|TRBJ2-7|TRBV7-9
CASSAGQGEGYEQYF
TGTGCCAGCAGCGCTGGACAGGGGGAGGGCTACGAGCAGTACTTC
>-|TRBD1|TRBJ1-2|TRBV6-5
CASRQGGNYGYTF
TGTGCCAGCCGACAGGGGGGTAACTATGGCTACACCTTC
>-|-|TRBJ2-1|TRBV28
CASSLSGSEQFF
TGTGCCAGCAGTTTATCAGGGTCTGAGCAGTTCTTC
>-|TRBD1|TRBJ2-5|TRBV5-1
CASSPSGTGAQETQYF
TGCGCCAGCAGCCCTTCCGGGACAGGGGCTCAAGAGACCCAGTACTTC
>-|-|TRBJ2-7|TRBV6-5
CASSSYYEQYF
TGTGCCAGCAGTTCCTATTACGAGCAGTACTTC
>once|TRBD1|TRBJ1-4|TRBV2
CASRTGEEKLFF
TGTGCCAGCAGGACAGGGGAAGAAAAACTGTTTTTT
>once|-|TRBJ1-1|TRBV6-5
CASSRGASEAFF
TGTGCCAGCAGTCGGGGGGCTTCTGAAGCTTTCTTT
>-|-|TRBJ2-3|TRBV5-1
CASSLRDTQYF
TGCGCCAGCAGCTTGCGAGATACGCAGTATTTT
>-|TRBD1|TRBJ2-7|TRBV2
CASSGTGGQEQYF
TGTGCCAGCAGTGGAACAGGGGGTCAGGAGCAGTACTTC
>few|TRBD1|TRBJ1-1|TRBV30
CAWSNKGRNTRTGIEAFF
TGTGCCTGGAGTAACAAGGGGCGTAACACTCGGACAGGGATTGAAGCTTTCTTT
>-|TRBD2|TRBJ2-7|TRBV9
CASSPRTSGRAGQYF
TGTGCCAGCAGCCCACGGACTAGCGGGAGGGCCGGGCAGTACTTC
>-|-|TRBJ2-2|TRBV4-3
CASSQADTGELFF
TGCGCCAGCAGCCAAGCCGACACCGGGGAGCTGTTTTTT
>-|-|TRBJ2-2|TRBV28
CASSLPLANTGELFF
TGTGCCAGCAGTTTGCCACTAGCGAACACCGGGGAGCTGTTTTTT
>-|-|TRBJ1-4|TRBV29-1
CSVAGGTDFSTNEKLFF
TGCAGCGTTGCCGGGGGGACCGACTTCTCAACTAATGAAAAACTGTTTTTT
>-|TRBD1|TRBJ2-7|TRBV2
CASSRTGITYEQYF
TGTGCCAGCAGTCGGACAGGGATTACCTACGAGCAGTACTTC
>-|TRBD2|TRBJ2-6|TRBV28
CASNPGGSGANVLTF
TGTGCCAGCAACCCGGGGGGGAGTGGGGCCAACGTCCTGACTTTC
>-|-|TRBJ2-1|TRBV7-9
CASSLTWEVNEQFF
TGTGCCAGCAGCTTAACTTGGGAGGTCAATGAGCAGTTCTTC
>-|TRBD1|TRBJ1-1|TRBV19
CASSRTGGTTEAFF
TGTGCCAGTAGCAGGACAGGGGGCACCACTGAAGCTTTCTTT
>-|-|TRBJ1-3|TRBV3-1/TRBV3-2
CASSRRANSGNTIYF
TGTGCCAGCAGCCGGCGGGCCAACTCTGGAAACACCATATATTTT
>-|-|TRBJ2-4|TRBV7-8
CASSLGLRGQNIQYF
TGTGCCAGCAGCTTAGGCCTAAGGGGCCAAAACATTCAGTACTTC
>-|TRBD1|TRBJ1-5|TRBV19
CASSIVGRGHQPQHF
TGTGCCAGTAGTATAGTCGGCAGGGGGCATCAGCCCCAGCATTTT
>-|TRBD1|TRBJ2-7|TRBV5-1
CASSLGSTGEYIEQYF
TGCGCCAGCAGCTTGGGTTCGACAGGGGAGTATATCGAGCAGTACTTC
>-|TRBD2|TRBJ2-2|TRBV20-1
CSASKSSGGTGELFF
TGCAGTGCTAGTAAAAGCAGCGGGGGGACCGGGGAGCTGTTTTTT
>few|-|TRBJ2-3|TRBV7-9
CASSPQGGTQYF
TGTGCCAGCAGCCCCCAAGGGGGTACGCAGTATTTT
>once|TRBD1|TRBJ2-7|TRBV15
CATSRDRDRGYEQYF
TGTGCCACCAGCAGAGATCGAGACAGGGGCTACGAGCAGTACTTC
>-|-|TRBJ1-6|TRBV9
CASSVGFNNSPLHF
TGTGCCAGCAGCGTAGGTTTTAATAATTCACCCCTCCACTTT
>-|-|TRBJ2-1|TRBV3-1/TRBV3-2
CASSLGLYNEQFF
TGTGCCAGCAGCTTGGGCCTATACAATGAGCAGTTCTTC
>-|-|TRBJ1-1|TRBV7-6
CASSLAKQRNTEAFF
TGTGCCAGCAGCTTAGCGAAACAGAGGAACACTGAAGCTTTCTTT
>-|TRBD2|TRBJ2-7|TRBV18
CASSPSTGLAAYEQYF
TGTGCCAGCTCACCAAGTACGGGCCTAGCGGCCTACGAGCAGTACTTC